This TCR beta chain appears in the sequencing data of a study of sequential checkpoint blockade in melanoma. Specified treatment: randomized to nivolumab then ipilimumab (arm A) or the reverse (arm B). No patient had prior DNA-damaging chemotherapy. The germline CDR1 and CDR2 sequences are SGHRS and YFSETQ. The CDR3 extends over 16 amino acids. V lost 6 bases to trimming and J lost 8 bases, with 24 bases between them. TCRdb's table, derived via immunoSEQ multiplex PCR, lists solely in-frame clones and lacks some. The sample has 10,000 or so clones, roughly 72% seen once. The sample here was CD8+ T cells sorted from blood (inferred from file names), taken from a patient given nivolumab and ipilimumab in sequence. This sequence originates from a human donor with melanoma. V usage is TRBV5-1 and J usage is TRBJ2-1, with D tentatively TRBD2 (6 bases). The CDR3 DNA follows: TGCGCCAGCAATCCTGGGGTCGGGAGCGAAGGGGATGAGCAGTTCTTC. Translation: CASNPGVGSEGDEQFF.